The 18 T cell receptor beta chains presented below share a single source sample, sequenced in a study of T cell responses to AZD1222 COVID-19 vaccine. Some clones are missing from TCRdb's copy, which holds only in-frame ones; the method was immunoSEQ multiplex PCR. This sample's table reports some 150,000 clones. The sample taken for sequencing was peripheral blood. The receptor source for this set is an adult in good health.

This chain connects TRBV12-3 or TRBV12-4 to TRBJ1-1, with 8 bases fitting TRBD1. The V gene end was trimmed by 6 bases and the J gene end by 11 bases; junction bases not matched to a gene: 5. The CDR3 is 11 residues long. This CDR3 reads CASSSDRAAFF. CDR3 DNA sequence: TGTGCCAGCAGCTCGGACAGGGCTGCTTTCTTT.

CDR3 loop: CASSPLGAGTGSITEAFF. The CDR3 DNA is TGCGCCAGCAGCCCCCTGGGAGCCGGGACAGGTTCGATCACTGAAGCTTTCTTT. The chain recombines TRBV5-1 with TRBJ1-1; 8 bases align to TRBD1. V lost 4 bases, J lost 4 bases, and 18 bases stayed unmatched. The germline V gene encodes CDR1 SGHRS and CDR2 YFSETQ. The CDR3 runs to 18 residues.

The V call is TRBV21-1, the J call TRBJ2-7. TRBV21-1 is deemed a pseudogene. The CDR3 length is 14 residues. The CDR3 coding sequence is TGTGCCAGCTCACTAAGGGGACCGCCTTGCGAGCAGTACTTC. This codes for CASSLRGPPCEQYF.

The J gene is TRBJ2-3, the V gene TRBV9; TRBD2 matches at 16 bases. The CDR3 has 16 residues. Germline V gene lookup returns CDR1 SGDLS and CDR2 YYNGEE. V shed 4 bases and J 5 bases; nucleotides not matched to a gene: 4. The DNA for the CDR3 is TGTGCCAGCAGCACTGGGACTAGCGGGGGGGTAGATACGCAGTATTTT. Encoded protein: CASSTGTSGGVDTQYF. Variable domain in full (rest from reference TRBV9 and TRBJ2-3): DSGVTQTPKHLITATGQRVTLRCSPRSGDLSVYWYQQSLDQGLQFLIQYYNGEERAKGNILERFSAQQFPDLHSELNLSSLELGDSALYFCASSTGTSGGVDTQYFGPGTRLTVL.

V and J are TRBV5-1 and TRBJ1-5, with D uncertain. Germline CDR1 is SGHRS and CDR2 is YFSETQ. The V end was cut by 3 bases, the J end by 7 bases, with 14 bases between. The CDR3 totals 14 residues. The CDR3 reads CASSSDPGGQPQHF. CDR3 coding DNA: TGCGCCAGCAGCTCAGACCCCGGAGGGCAGCCCCAGCATTTT.

In nucleotides, the CDR3 is TGTGCCAGCAGTGTAAACCCCCAACCTCTATATGGCTACACCTTC. As protein: CASSVNPQPLYGYTF. The rearrangement uses TRBV2 and TRBJ1-2; D is uncertain. This CDR3 contains 15 residues. Germline CDR1 is SNHLY and CDR2 is FYNNEI. V gave up 4 bases and J gave up 5 bases, with 17 bases separating them.

This chain connects TRBV28 to TRBJ1-5; D not resolved. The CDR3 extends over 11 amino acids. Looked up from germline, CDR1 is MDHEN and CDR2 is SYDVKM. Between the trimmed V and J ends, which lost 2 bases and 9 bases, there was a span of 5 bases. In DNA form, the CDR3 reads TGTGCCAGCAGTTTAGGGAGGCCCCAGCATTTT. Encoded protein: CASSLGRPQHF.

The genes are TRBV7-2 and TRBJ1-2, with a possible D match to TRBD1 (6 bases). Germline values: CDR1 SGHTA, CDR2 FQGNSA. The CDR3 contains 13 residues. Between the trimmed V and J ends, which lost 8 bases and 8 bases, there was a span of 18 bases. CDR3 sequence (DNA): TGTGCCAGCTCGCAGGGGACATACTCCGGCTACACCTTC. Its translation: CASSQGTYSGYTF.

The rearrangement links TRBV4-1 to TRBJ1-2; 8 nucleotides align to TRBD1. Germline V lookup: CDR1 MGHRA, CDR2 YSYEKL. The CDR3 is 16 amino acids. The V gene end was trimmed by 5 bases and the J gene end by 3 bases; junction bases not matched to a gene: 11. The CDR3 sequence: CASSNLIGQGHYGYTF. CDR3 nucleotide sequence: TGCGCCAGCAGCAATCTAATCGGACAGGGCCACTATGGCTACACCTTC.

The genes are TRBV3-1 (or the pseudogene TRBV3-2) and TRBJ2-7; TRBD1 agrees at 7 bases. V shed 1 base and J 3 bases; nucleotides not matched to a gene: 6. The CDR3 is 15 amino acids. In germline, CDR1 is LGHDT, CDR2 YNNKEL (reference sequence). CDR3 sequence (DNA): TGTGCCAGCAGCCAAGCGGGGACAGTGGGCTACGAGCAGTACTTC. Protein product: CASSQAGTVGYEQYF.

J is TRBJ2-7 and V is TRBV28, with 9 bases that match TRBD1. The V segment lost 5 bases and the J segment 5 bases; nucleotides outside the gene matches: 10. This CDR3 comprises 15 residues. The germline CDR1 and CDR2 sequences are MDHEN and SYDVKM. CDR3 coding DNA: TGTGCCAGCAGTATGTTAGGGACAGGGTACCACGAGCAGTACTTC. Its translation is CASSMLGTGYHEQYF.

This chain uses TRBV27 with TRBJ1-4; 8 nucleotides align to TRBD1. With 6 bases clipped from V and 5 bases from J, the junction kept 8 bases outside the gene matches. From germline, CDR1 is MNHEY and CDR2 SMNVEV (reference sequence). The CDR3 is 15 amino acids. CDR3 region: CASRVSDRENEKLFF. CDR3 coding DNA: TGTGCCAGCAGGGTGTCGGACAGGGAGAATGAAAAACTGTTTTTT.

This chain joins TRBV9 and TRBJ1-5; 8 bases line up with TRBD1. Per germline, CDR1 SGDLS and CDR2 YYNGEE. With 1 base clipped from V and 5 bases from J, the junction kept 2 bases outside the gene matches. CDR3 length equals 14 residues. The CDR3 DNA is TGTGCCAGCAGCGTATCGACAGGGGATCAGCCCCAGCATTTT. It encodes CASSVSTGDQPQHF.

This chain connects TRBV6-5 to TRBJ1-1, with TRBD1 identical over 8 bases. V lost 8 bases, J lost 6 bases, and 5 bases stayed unmatched. This CDR3 has 12 amino acids. CDR1 and CDR2 from the germline V gene are MNHEY and SVGAGI. The CDR3 spells CASGDRGPEAFF. CDR3 bases: TGTGCCAGCGGAGACAGGGGTCCTGAAGCTTTCTTT.

The J gene is TRBJ1-2, the V gene TRBV4-1, with 8 bases identical to TRBD1. The CDR3 sequence is 15 residues long. The V gene's germline CDR1 is MGHRA and CDR2 YSYEKL. V dropped 0 bases and J dropped 4; count of bases not matched to a gene: 4. CDR3 DNA: TGCGCCAGCAGCCAAGACGACAGGGGCCGCTATGGCTACACCTTC. Translating gives CASSQDDRGRYGYTF.

The V gene is TRBV4-1, the J gene TRBJ1-2, with D possibly being TRBD1 (6 bases). Trimming left V 1 base short and J 6 bases short, with 18 bases between. Germline assignment: CDR1 MGHRA and CDR2 YSYEKL. The CDR3 has 16 amino acids. The CDR3 sequence: CASSQGGNRVGDGYTF. In DNA form, the CDR3 reads TGCGCCAGCAGCCAAGGTGGAAACAGGGTGGGAGATGGCTACACCTTC.

This rearrangement joins TRBV11-3 to TRBJ1-2; maybe TRBD1 (5 bases). The CDR3 consists of 13 residues. The ends were cut back, 0 bases at V and 8 bases at J, with 10 bases in the middle. Germline assignment: CDR1 SGHNT and CDR2 YENEEA. The CDR3 DNA reads TGTGCCAGCAGCTTAGAAGGGGCGCGGGGCTACACCTTC. Translation gives CASSLEGARGYTF.

The rearrangement uses TRBV19 and TRBJ1-5, with 8 positions matching TRBD1. CDR1 and CDR2 (germline): LNHDA, SQIVND (reference sequence). The CDR3 extends over 16 amino acids. The junction had 8 bases not matched to a gene; V was cut back by 6 bases and J by 1 base. The CDR3 reads CASRINQGASNQPQHF. In DNA form, the CDR3 reads TGTGCCAGTAGGATTAATCAGGGGGCGAGCAATCAGCCCCAGCATTTT.